The present T cell receptor beta chain was sequenced within a study of shared clonotypes between healthy human individuals. With respect to this clone: What it binds is not known.

Looked up from germline, CDR1 is MDHEN and CDR2 is SYDVKM. Trimming removed 6 bases at V and 2 bases at J, with 10 bases between. This CDR3 contains 14 residues. Study-wide findings and caveats: Generally, naive subsets (rather than memory subsets) showed larger estimated richness.

TCRdb's copy holds only in-frame clones and misses some; the assay was immunoSEQ multiplex PCR. The sample holds about 2.4 million clones; roughly 93% are singletons and the top ten take around 0.37%. The chain employs TRBV28 and TRBJ2-2, with TRBD2 as a possible D gene (5 bases). The sample comprised naive CD4+ T cells from PBMCs. Subset defined: CD45RA+ positively selected. The clonotype was recovered from a young man in good health. Some clones in this sample may be carry-over from other donors' samples. CDR3 DNA sequence: TGTGCCAGCAGCGGGGATTTAAACACCGGGGAGCTGTTTTTT. This translates into CASSGDLNTGELFF.